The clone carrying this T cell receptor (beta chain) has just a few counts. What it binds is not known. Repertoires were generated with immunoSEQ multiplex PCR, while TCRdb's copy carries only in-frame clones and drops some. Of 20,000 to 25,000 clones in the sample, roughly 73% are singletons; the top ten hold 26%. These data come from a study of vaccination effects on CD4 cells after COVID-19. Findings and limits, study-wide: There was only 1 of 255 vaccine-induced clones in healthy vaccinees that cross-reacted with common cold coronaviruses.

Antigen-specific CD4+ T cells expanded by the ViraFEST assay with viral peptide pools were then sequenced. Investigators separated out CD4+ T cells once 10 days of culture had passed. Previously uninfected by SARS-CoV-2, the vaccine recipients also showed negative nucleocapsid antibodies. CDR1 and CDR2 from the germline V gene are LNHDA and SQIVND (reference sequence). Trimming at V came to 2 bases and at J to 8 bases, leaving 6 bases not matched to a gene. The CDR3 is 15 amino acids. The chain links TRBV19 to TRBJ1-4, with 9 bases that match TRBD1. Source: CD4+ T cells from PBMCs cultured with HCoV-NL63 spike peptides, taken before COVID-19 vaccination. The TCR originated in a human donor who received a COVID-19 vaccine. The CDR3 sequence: CASSIMGQGGEKLFF. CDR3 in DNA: TGTGCCAGTAGTATAATGGGACAGGGAGGGGAAAAACTGTTTTTT.